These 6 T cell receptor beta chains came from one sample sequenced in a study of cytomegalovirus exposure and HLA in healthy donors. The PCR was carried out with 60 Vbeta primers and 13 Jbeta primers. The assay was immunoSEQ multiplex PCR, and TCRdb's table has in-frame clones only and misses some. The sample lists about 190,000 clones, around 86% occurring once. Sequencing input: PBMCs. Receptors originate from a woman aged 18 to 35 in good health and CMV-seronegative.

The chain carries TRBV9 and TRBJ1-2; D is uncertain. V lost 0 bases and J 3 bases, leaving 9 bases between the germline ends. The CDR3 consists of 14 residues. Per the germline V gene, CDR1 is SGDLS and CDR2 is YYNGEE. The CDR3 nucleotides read TGTGCCAGCAGCGTAGGCGGTTCTGACTATGGCTACACCTTC. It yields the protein CASSVGGSDYGYTF.

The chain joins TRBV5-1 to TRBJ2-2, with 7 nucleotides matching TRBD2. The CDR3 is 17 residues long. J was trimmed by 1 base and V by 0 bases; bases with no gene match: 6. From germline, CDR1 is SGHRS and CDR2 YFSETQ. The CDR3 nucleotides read TGCGCCAGCAGCTTGGGACTAGCTCCCGTGAACACCGGGGAGCTGTTTTTT. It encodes CASSLGLAPVNTGELFF.

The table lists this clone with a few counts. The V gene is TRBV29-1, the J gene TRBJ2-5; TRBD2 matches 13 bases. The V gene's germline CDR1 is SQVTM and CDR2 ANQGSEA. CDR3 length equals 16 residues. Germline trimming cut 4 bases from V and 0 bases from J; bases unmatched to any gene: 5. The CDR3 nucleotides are TGCAGCGTTGCTTGGGGGACTAGCGGGAACCAAGAGACCCAGTACTTC. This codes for CSVAWGTSGNQETQYF.

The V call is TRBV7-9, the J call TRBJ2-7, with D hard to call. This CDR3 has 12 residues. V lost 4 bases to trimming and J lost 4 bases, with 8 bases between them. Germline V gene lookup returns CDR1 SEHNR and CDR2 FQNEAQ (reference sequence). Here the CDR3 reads CASSSDLYEQYF. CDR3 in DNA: TGTGCCAGCAGCTCTGACTTGTACGAGCAGTACTTC.

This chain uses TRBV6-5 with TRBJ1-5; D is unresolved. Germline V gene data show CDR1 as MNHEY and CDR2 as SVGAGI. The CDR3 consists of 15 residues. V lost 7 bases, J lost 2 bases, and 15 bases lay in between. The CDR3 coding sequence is TGTGCCAGCACCTCCGGAGGGAGCGGCAATCAGCCCCAGCATTTT. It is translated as CASTSGGSGNQPQHF.

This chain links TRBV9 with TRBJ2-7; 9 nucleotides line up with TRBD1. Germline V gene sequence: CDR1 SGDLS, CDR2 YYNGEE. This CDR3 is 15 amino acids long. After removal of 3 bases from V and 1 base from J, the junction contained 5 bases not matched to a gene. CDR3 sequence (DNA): TGTGCCAGCAGCGGGGGACAGGGTGGGTCCTACGAGCAGTACTTC. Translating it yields CASSGGQGGSYEQYF.